The 24 T cell receptor beta chains in this list originate from one sample, sequenced in a study of cytomegalovirus exposure and HLA in healthy donors. The PCR was carried out with 60 Vbeta primers and 13 Jbeta primers. Produced via immunoSEQ multiplex PCR; TCRdb's table is partial and in-frame only. The profile shows roughly 200,000 clones, roughly 10% of them singletons. Specimen: PBMCs. These receptor sequences come from a woman aged 25-40 years in good health and CMV-seropositive.

The chain has TRBV27 and TRBJ2-7; D unresolved. Per the germline V gene, CDR1 is MNHEY and CDR2 is SMNVEV (reference sequence). V was cut by 7 bases and J by 3 bases, with 16 bases left in between. The CDR3 has 14 residues. The CDR3 reads CASKVTWSHYEQYF. The CDR3 region has the DNA TGTGCCAGCAAAGTTACCTGGAGCCACTACGAGCAGTACTTC.

This clone was recorded a few times. The rearrangement joins TRBV27 to TRBJ2-3; weak D call: TRBD2 (5 bases). Germline V gives CDR1 MNHEY, CDR2 SMNVEV (reference sequence). CDR3 size: 13 residues. V was shortened by 5 bases and J by 4 bases, with 10 bases between the two germline ends. CDR3 region: CASSRLAADTQYF. As DNA, the CDR3 is TGTGCCAGCAGTCGTCTAGCAGCAGATACGCAGTATTTT.

This clone was seen only a few times. The rearrangement links TRBV9 to TRBJ2-7, with TRBD2 matching over 9 bases. With 3 bases clipped from V and 5 bases from J, the junction kept 3 bases outside the gene matches. Germline-derived CDR1 and CDR2 are SGDLS and YYNGEE. CDR3 length: 13 amino acids. Written as DNA, the CDR3 is TGTGCCAGCAGCGAGCTAGCGGGACACGAGCAGTACTTC. The encoded protein is CASSELAGHEQYF.

The genes are TRBV7-9 and TRBJ1-2, with TRBD1 as a possible D gene (6 bases). The CDR3 extends over 14 amino acids. Germline lookup yields CDR1 SEHNR and CDR2 FQNEAQ (reference sequence). Between the trimmed V and J ends, which lost 5 bases and 5 bases, there was a span of 15 bases. CDR3 bases: TGTGCCAGCAGCCCATGGACAGAAACTTATGGCTACACCTTC. Residues: CASSPWTETYGYTF.

The rearrangement uses TRBV10-3 and TRBJ2-5, with 9 bases identical to TRBD2. Germline trimming cut 3 bases from V and 5 bases from J; bases unmatched to any gene: 4. The germline V gene encodes CDR1 ENHRY and CDR2 SYGVKD. This CDR3 has 14 residues. The CDR3 DNA is TGTGCCATCAGTGAAGGGACTAGCCTCGAGACCCAGTACTTC. Its translation is CAISEGTSLETQYF.

This clone has more than one count but fewer than ten. Here the CDR3 reads CASTGTGYEKLFF. In DNA form, the CDR3 reads TGTGCCAGCACGGGGACAGGGTATGAAAAACTGTTTTTT. The chain employs TRBV6-1 and TRBJ1-4; 9 bases match TRBD1. The germline V gene has CDR1 MNHNS and CDR2 SASEGT. Trimming took 7 bases from V and 6 from J; bases not matched to a gene: 3. CDR3 length: 13 amino acids.

The chain couples TRBV5-1 to TRBJ1-5; D remains ambiguous. The germline V gene has CDR1 SGHRS and CDR2 YFSETQ. Trimming pared 1 base from V and 5 bases from J, leaving 7 bases between. This CDR3 spans 13 amino acids. CDR3 bases: TGCGCCAGCAGCTTGTTCTCGGATCAGCCCCAGCATTTT. Translating it yields CASSLFSDQPQHF.

DNA for the CDR3: TGCGCCAGCAGCTTGTTATCCGGGGCAGATACGCAGTATTTT. Translating it yields CASSLLSGADTQYF. The gene calls are TRBV5-1 and TRBJ2-3; tentative D call: TRBD2 (5 bases). The CDR3 extends over 14 amino acids. Trimming removed 1 base at V and 4 bases at J, with 10 bases between. The germline V gene has CDR1 SGHRS and CDR2 YFSETQ.

The chain recombines TRBV5-1 with TRBJ1-3; perhaps TRBD1 as D (5 bases). The CDR3 contains 15 residues. Trimming cost V 3 bases and J 0 bases, with 10 bases left between them. CDR1 is SGHRS and CDR2 is YFSETQ in the germline V gene. The CDR3 sequence: CASSSDGHSGNTIYF. The CDR3 DNA sequence: TGCGCCAGCAGCTCTGACGGACACTCTGGAAACACCATATATTTT.

The chain joins TRBV2 to TRBJ2-5, with D uncertain. Germline V lookup: CDR1 SNHLY, CDR2 FYNNEI. CDR3 length: 12 residues. V was pared by 6 bases and J by 0 bases, with 5 bases between. CDR3 nucleotide sequence: TGTGCCAGCAGGGCGGACCAAGAGACCCAGTACTTC. This codes for CASRADQETQYF.

The chain joins TRBV7-2 to TRBJ2-3; possibly TRBD2 for D (6 bases). V lost 1 base and J lost 6, with 8 bases in between. This CDR3 is built from 13 residues. Germline V gene sequence: CDR1 SGHTA, CDR2 FQGNSA. The CDR3 DNA reads TGTGCCAGCAGCTTAGTGACTAGGGATACGCAGTATTTT. Translation: CASSLVTRDTQYF.

This clone was seen a few times. The rearrangement uses TRBV27 and TRBJ1-2; 7 nucleotides line up with TRBD1. J lost 3 bases, V lost 6 bases, and 10 bases had no gene match. The CDR3 consists of 15 residues. Per germline, CDR1 MNHEY and CDR2 SMNVEV (reference sequence). CDR3 in amino acids: CASRIQGVADYGYTF. The DNA of the CDR3 is TGTGCCAGCAGAATCCAGGGGGTAGCGGACTATGGCTACACCTTC.

Regarding this clone: This CDR3 is also generated by other DNA sequences in the sample. The rearrangement joins TRBV14 to TRBJ2-1, with 14 positions matching TRBD2. Germline values: CDR1 SGHDN, CDR2 FVKESK. With V trimmed by 4 bases and J by 9 bases, 5 bases remained unmatched. There are 15 residues in the CDR3. CDR3 DNA: TGTGCCAGCAGCCCCCTGGGACTAGCGGGAGCTGAGCAGTTCTTC. As protein: CASSPLGLAGAEQFF.

This clone was counted between two and nine times. The rearrangement joins TRBV7-6 to TRBJ2-3; D call uncertain. V was clipped by 4 bases and J by 2 bases, with 10 bases between them. This CDR3 contains 14 residues. CDR1 is SGHVS, CDR2 FNYEAQ, per germline. The CDR3: CASSSYYPTDTQYF. CDR3 coding DNA: TGTGCCAGCAGCTCTTACTACCCCACAGATACGCAGTATTTT.

This clone was detected only a few times. The chain uses TRBV4-1 and TRBJ2-3, with D uncertain. The germline V gene has CDR1 MGHRA and CDR2 YSYEKL. V lost 4 bases and J lost 3, with 8 bases in between. The CDR3 totals 13 residues. CDR3 in DNA: TGCGCCAGCAGCCCAGACGTTACAGATACGCAGTATTTT. Its translation is CASSPDVTDTQYF.

CDR3 protein: CAWIRVFPTSEAPNYGYTF. Here the CDR3 DNA reads TGTGCCTGGATCCGGGTCTTCCCGACCTCAGAGGCCCCTAACTATGGCTACACCTTC. The chain carries TRBV30 and TRBJ1-2, with no clear D. Trimming removed 4 bases from V and 0 bases from J, with 27 bases in between. Germline lookup yields CDR1 GTSNPN and CDR2 SVGIG (reference sequence). This CDR3 comprises 19 residues. The whole variable domain, remainder taken from reference TRBV30 and TRBJ1-2, is SQTIHQWPATLVQPVGSPLSLECTVEGTSNPNLYWYRQAAGRGLQLLFYSVGIGQISSEVPQNLSASRPQDRQFILSSKKLLLSDSGFYLCAWIRVFPTSEAPNYGYTFGSGTRLTVV.

In this sample, this clone turned up a few times. The J gene is TRBJ1-5, the V gene TRBV6-4; 10 nucleotides match TRBD1. J gave up 1 base and V 7 bases, and 4 bases lay outside the gene matches. Germline V gene sequence: CDR1 MRHNA, CDR2 SNTAGT. The length of the CDR3 is 15 residues. CDR3 sequence: CASKPGQGSNQPQHF. The CDR3 DNA reads as TGTGCCAGCAAGCCGGGACAGGGGAGCAATCAGCCCCAGCATTTT.

This clone has a handful of counts. The chain combines TRBV6-1 with TRBJ1-3; TRBD1 is a possible D gene (6 bases). Germline loops: CDR1 MNHNS, CDR2 SASEGT. The CDR3 is 16 amino acids. V was shortened by 2 bases and J by 4 bases, with 15 bases between the two germline ends. The CDR3, as DNA: TGTGCCAGCAGTGAAAGGCCCCCCGGGACAGGAAACACCATATATTTT. Translated: CASSERPPGTGNTIYF.

This clone appeared a few times. The chain joins TRBV6-6 to TRBJ2-1; D call uncertain. Germline lookup yields CDR1 MNHNY and CDR2 SVGAGI (reference sequence). The CDR3 has 14 amino acids. V was shortened by 7 bases and J by 6 bases, with 16 bases between the two germline ends. CDR3 sequence reads: CASIRSSLSNEQFF. The DNA of the CDR3 is TGTGCCAGCATCCGGTCTTCCTTAAGCAATGAGCAGTTCTTC.

A few counts support this clone. V and J are TRBV5-4 and TRBJ1-2; TRBD1 matches 10 bases. This CDR3 is 14 amino acids long. V lost 0 bases, J lost 5 bases, and 1 base stayed unmatched. From germline, CDR1 is SGHNT and CDR2 YYREEE (reference sequence). The CDR3 nucleotides are TGTGCCAGCAGCTTGGGACAGGGGGCATATGGCTACACCTTC. Translating gives CASSLGQGAYGYTF.

A few counts support this clone. This chain links TRBV6-1 with TRBJ1-4; TRBD1 is a possible D gene (6 bases). CDR3 length: 14 amino acids. The germline gives CDR1 MNHNS, CDR2 SASEGT. The V end was cut by 5 bases, the J end by 8 bases, with 15 bases between. This CDR3 is CASSPGPRGEKLFF. The CDR3 DNA reads as TGTGCCAGCAGTCCGGGCCCTAGGGGGGAAAAACTGTTTTTT.

The gene calls are TRBV27 and TRBJ2-5, with 9 bases identical to TRBD1. CDR3 length: 13 residues. Germline loops: CDR1 MNHEY, CDR2 SMNVEV (reference sequence). The ends lost 6 bases at V and 5 bases at J; junction bases unmatched: 4. CDR3 region: CASRRTGVETQYF. CDR3 DNA sequence: TGTGCCAGCAGGCGGACAGGGGTGGAGACCCAGTACTTC.

This chain connects TRBV4-1 to TRBJ2-5; possible D gene TRBD2, 7 bases. Trimming stripped 3 bases from V and 5 bases from J, with 10 bases between. The CDR3 covers 13 residues. Per the germline V gene, CDR1 is MGHRA and CDR2 is YSYEKL. DNA for the CDR3: TGCGCCAGCAGCCAGAGGGGGGGGGAGACCCAGTACTTC. This encodes CASSQRGGETQYF.

CDR3 in DNA: TGTGCCATCAGTGAGTCGCCGGGAGTGAACACTGAAGCTTTCTTT. Amino acids: CAISESPGVNTEAFF. This chain joins TRBV10-3 and TRBJ1-1; D remains unclear. V was cut by 0 bases and J by 0 bases, with 8 bases left in between. The germline V gene encodes CDR1 ENHRY and CDR2 SYGVKD. This CDR3 is built from 15 residues.